This T cell receptor (beta chain) was observed in a study of T cells in Graves' hyperthyroidism and ophthalmopathy. Using RNA transcripts as the source, TCR beta CDR3 regions were amplified. First-round RT-PCR targeting the TCR CDR3 was performed with the HTBI primer set. TCRdb reprocessed the multiplex PCR reads with MiXCR, giving one entry per CDR3 protein. The table lists approximately 720,000 distinct CDR3 sequences, roughly a sixth of them singletons. Study-wide findings and caveats: For ophthalmopathy, model prediction preceded onset by a median about 6 months. Most clonotypes that expanded in the thyroid above 0.001 also showed up in blood.

Hyperthyroidism in the patients, aged 18 to 65, was newly diagnosed and under 2 months in duration. Per the germline V gene, CDR1 is MNHNS and CDR2 is SASEGT. The CDR3 length is 12 residues. Trimming stripped 2 bases from V and 6 bases from J, with 7 bases between. Notes on this clonotype: Its antigen is not identified.

Sequenced sample: blood. The chain is built from TRBV6-1 and TRBJ1-1; D gene uncertain. This sequence was found in a woman aged 45-60 years with Graves' hyperthyroidism that later progressed to Graves' ophthalmopathy. CDR3 region: CASSEIQPEAFF. The CDR3 DNA sequence: TGTGCCAGCAGTGAAATACAGCCTGAAGCTTTCTTT.